Below, 29 T cell receptor beta chains from the same sample are listed, as sequenced in a study of cytomegalovirus exposure and HLA in healthy donors. With 60 Vbeta and 13 Jbeta primers, the PCR was carried out. Sequenced by immunoSEQ multiplex PCR; TCRdb stores in-frame clones only, minus some. The sample lists around 140,000 clones, around three fifths occurring once. Sample: PBMCs. These receptors were collected from a male donor in good health and CMV-seronegative.

V and J are TRBV18 and TRBJ2-1; TRBD2 matches 9 bases. CDR1 is KGHSH, CDR2 LQKENI, per germline. V was clipped by 0 bases and J by 5 bases; unmatched bases: 8. There are 17 residues in the CDR3. CDR3 sequence reads: CASSPPVAGEENNEQFF. CDR3 nucleotide sequence: TGTGCCAGCTCACCACCGGTAGCGGGGGAGGAGAACAATGAGCAGTTCTTC. The full variable domain, with the rest looked up from reference TRBV18 and TRBJ2-1, is NAGVMQNPRHLVRRRGQEARLRCSPMKGHSHVYWYRQLPEEGLKFMVYLQKENIIDESGMPKERFSAEFPKEGPSILRIQQVVRGDSAAYFCASSPPVAGEENNEQFFGPGTRLTVL.

A single count supports this clone. Additional DNA sequences in this sample encode the identical CDR3. V gene TRBV30 combines with J gene TRBJ1-1; a weak D match, TRBD1 (5 bases). Germline CDR1 and CDR2: GTSNPN and SVGIG (reference sequence). Trimming took 2 bases from V and 3 from J, leaving 10 bases between them. This CDR3 comprises 13 residues. The CDR3, as DNA: TGTGCCTGGAGTAGGGGAGGGGACACTGAAGCTTTCTTT. This encodes CAWSRGGDTEAFF.

This sequence joins TRBV6-5 and TRBJ1-6; TRBD1 might be the D (6 bases). The V end was cut by 6 bases, the J end by 10 bases, with 10 bases between. This CDR3 has 12 amino acids. Germline lookup yields CDR1 MNHEY and CDR2 SVGAGI. Written as DNA, the CDR3 is TGTGCCAGCAGGGGGGCTGGCTCACCCCTCCACTTT. It specifies CASRGAGSPLHF.

This clone was picked up one time. V and J are TRBV20-1 and TRBJ2-5; a weak D match, TRBD1 (7 bases). The CDR3 runs 11 residues. Germline lookup yields CDR1 DFQATT and CDR2 SNEGSKA (reference sequence). The germline V and J ends were trimmed by 6 bases and 5 bases, with 10 bases remaining between them. Here the CDR3 reads CSAQGGETQYF. In nucleotides, the CDR3 is TGCAGTGCCCAGGGGGGCGAGACCCAGTACTTC.

The rearrangement links TRBV28 to TRBJ1-5, with 8 bases identical to TRBD1. The ends lost 3 bases at V and 5 bases at J; junction bases unmatched: 6. Germline assignment: CDR1 MDHEN and CDR2 SYDVKM. The length of the CDR3 is 15 residues. This chain's CDR3 is CASSFDRGGDQPQHF. The CDR3 DNA reads as TGTGCCAGCAGTTTCGACAGGGGAGGTGATCAGCCCCAGCATTTT.

This clone was counted only a few times. This sequence joins TRBV5-1 and TRBJ2-3; D remains ambiguous. The CDR3 is made up of 17 amino acids. CDR1 and CDR2 (germline): SGHRS, YFSETQ. V was cut by 4 bases and J by 2 bases, with 20 bases left in between. CDR3 amino acids: CASSHVTNLYNTDTQYF. DNA of the CDR3: TGCGCCAGCAGCCATGTCACCAACCTTTACAACACAGATACGCAGTATTTT.

This chain joins TRBV2 and TRBJ1-4; D ambiguous. The CDR3 contains 14 residues. CDR1 and CDR2 (germline): SNHLY, FYNNEI. V lost 5 bases, J lost 10 bases, and 17 bases lay in between. CDR3 protein: CASSFGIGGGKLFF. CDR3 bases: TGTGCCAGCAGTTTTGGTATAGGAGGAGGAAAACTGTTTTTT.

This clone occurred a few times. The chain is built from TRBV7-9 and TRBJ1-4, with 9 bases aligning to TRBD1. The CDR3 is made up of 15 amino acids. The V gene's germline CDR1 is SEHNR and CDR2 FQNEAQ (reference sequence). The V and J ends lost 5 bases and 3 bases, in that order; junction bases with no gene match: 4. The CDR3 region is CASSTGGAANEKLFF. As DNA, the CDR3 is TGTGCCAGCAGCACAGGGGGCGCGGCTAATGAAAAACTGTTTTTT.

This chain uses TRBV2 with TRBJ1-3, with D possibly being TRBD2 (6 bases). Judging by the DNA end, TRBJ2-2 fits better; the J call may be wrong. There are 17 residues in the CDR3. Germline V gene sequence: CDR1 SNHLY, CDR2 FYNNEI. DNA for the CDR3: TGTGCCAGCAGTGATGGTCTAGCGCCCGACCCCCCCGGGGAGCTGTTTTTT. It is translated as CASSDGLAPDPPGELFF.

The chain couples TRBV9 to TRBJ2-1; the D gene is possibly TRBD2 (5 bases). V was pared by 3 bases and J by 10 bases, with 17 bases between. Germline CDR1 reads SGDLS; CDR2 reads YYNGEE. This CDR3 contains 14 residues. Here the CDR3 reads CASSAGLALWEQFF. The CDR3 nucleotides read TGTGCCAGCAGCGCAGGACTGGCTCTTTGGGAGCAGTTCTTC.

This clone was picked up a small number of times. This chain joins TRBV15 and TRBJ2-1, with 7 bases that match TRBD2. V gave up 7 bases and J gave up 3 bases; unmatched junction bases: 3. This CDR3 is built from 13 residues. Germline V gene sequence: CDR1 LNHNV, CDR2 YYDKDF (reference sequence). CDR3 DNA: TGTGCCACCACCGGGACTAACTACAATGAGCAGTTCTTC. It specifies CATTGTNYNEQFF. Together with reference TRBV15 and TRBJ2-1, the CDR3 gives the full variable domain: DAMVIQNPRYQVTQFGKPVTLSCSQTLNHNVMYWYQQKSSQAPKLLFHYYDKDFNNEADTPDNFQSRRPNTSFCFLDIRSPGLGDTAMYLCATTGTNYNEQFFGPGTRLTVL.

The genes are TRBV5-4 and TRBJ2-5; TRBD1 is a possible D gene (6 bases). Trimming pared 0 bases from V and 5 bases from J, leaving 14 bases between. The germline gives CDR1 SGHNT, CDR2 YYREEE (reference sequence). CDR3 length: 15 amino acids. The CDR3 spells CASSLDRVRGETQYF. The CDR3 nucleotides read TGTGCCAGCAGCTTGGACAGGGTCAGGGGCGAGACCCAGTACTTC. The variable domain in full, with the rest retrieved from reference TRBV5-4 and TRBJ2-5, is ETGVTQSPTHLIKTRGQQVTLRCSSQSGHNTVSWYQQALGQGPQFIFQYYREEENGRGNFPPRFSGLQFPNYSSELNVNALELDDSALYLCASSLDRVRGETQYFGPGTRLLVL.

This chain links TRBV6-5 with TRBJ1-6; the D gene is possibly TRBD1 (5 bases). Looked up from germline, CDR1 is MNHEY and CDR2 is SVGAGI. The CDR3 sequence is 14 residues long. V was cut by 6 bases and J by 3 bases, with 9 bases left in between. CDR3 nucleotide sequence: TGTGCCAGCAGGGACATTATCTATAATTCACCCCTCCACTTT. Translating it yields CASRDIIYNSPLHF.

This CDR3 reads CASSQNRGADTQYF. In DNA form, the CDR3 reads TGTGCCAGCAGCCAAAACAGGGGCGCAGATACGCAGTATTTT. The chain carries TRBV14 and TRBJ2-3; 7 bases map to TRBD1. The CDR3 covers 14 residues. V gave up 2 bases and J gave up 4 bases; unmatched junction bases: 3. CDR1 and CDR2 (germline): SGHDN, FVKESK.

This chain joins TRBV10-3 and TRBJ1-3; D not certain. CDR1 is ENHRY and CDR2 is SYGVKD in the germline V gene. V was clipped by 2 bases and J by 0 bases, with 8 bases between them. CDR3 length: 15 amino acids. This chain's CDR3 is CAISEMWSSGNTIYF. The CDR3 region has the DNA TGTGCCATCAGTGAGATGTGGAGCTCTGGAAACACCATATATTTT.

The gene calls are TRBV7-2 and TRBJ2-2, with 8 positions matching TRBD1. Trimming at V came to 1 base and at J to 5 bases, leaving 3 bases not matched to a gene. CDR3 length: 15 amino acids. Per the germline V gene, CDR1 is SGHTA and CDR2 is FQGNSA. CDR3 loop: CASSLERQGTGELFF. The CDR3 region has the DNA TGTGCCAGCAGCTTAGAGCGACAGGGGACCGGGGAGCTGTTTTTT. Full variable domain (rest looked up from reference TRBV7-2 and TRBJ2-2): GAGVSQSPSNKVTEKGKDVELRCDPISGHTALYWYRQSLGQGLEFLIYFQGNSAPDKSGLPSDRFSAERTGGSVSTLTIQRTQQEDSAVYLCASSLERQGTGELFFGEGSRLTVL.

This chain connects TRBV5-1 to TRBJ2-3; 8 positions agree with TRBD1. Trimming cost V 3 bases and J 6 bases; bases outside gene matches: 6. Germline lookup yields CDR1 SGHRS and CDR2 YFSETQ. The CDR3 is 14 amino acids. This chain's CDR3 is CASSYNRGSDTQYF. The CDR3 coding sequence is TGCGCCAGCAGCTACAACAGGGGGTCGGATACGCAGTATTTT.

The chain couples TRBV6-6 to TRBJ2-3, with a tentative D call TRBD2 (6 bases). This CDR3 contains 15 residues. Trimming cost V 4 bases and J 2 bases, with 13 bases left between them. Germline V gene lookup returns CDR1 MNHNY and CDR2 SVGAGI (reference sequence). CDR3 residues: CASSFGGTNTDTQYF. In nucleotides, the CDR3 is TGTGCCAGCAGTTTCGGCGGGACCAACACAGATACGCAGTATTTT.

The chain combines TRBV6-4 with TRBJ2-5; 10 bases are a match to TRBD1. This CDR3 comprises 14 residues. Germline V gives CDR1 MRHNA, CDR2 SNTAGT. Trimming cost V 9 bases and J 0 bases; bases outside gene matches: 4. CDR3 coding DNA: TGTGCCAGGGGGGACAGGGGTGACCAAGAGACCCAGTACTTC. Protein product: CARGDRGDQETQYF.

The chain combines TRBV6-5 with TRBJ1-2; unclear D gene. The CDR3 is 13 residues long. Germline CDR1 reads MNHEY; CDR2 reads SVGAGI. Trimming shortened V by 6 bases and J by 4 bases, and 12 bases separated the two germline ends. The CDR3 loop is CASRKGSGYGYTF. CDR3 bases: TGTGCCAGCAGAAAAGGTTCGGGCTATGGCTACACCTTC.

The rearrangement links TRBV19 to TRBJ2-1; the match to TRBD2 covers 8 bases. CDR1 is LNHDA and CDR2 is SQIVND in the germline V gene (reference sequence). V shed 5 bases and J 3 bases; nucleotides not matched to a gene: 9. The CDR3 is 16 amino acids. The CDR3 DNA follows: TGTGCCAGTAGTCCGCGGCAGCGGGGGTTCTACAATGAGCAGTTCTTC. Translating gives CASSPRQRGFYNEQFF.

The chain's CDR3 is CASSLGTGYNSPLHF. As DNA, the CDR3 is TGCGCCAGCAGCTTGGGCACAGGCTATAATTCACCCCTCCACTTT. V is TRBV5-1 and J is TRBJ1-6; a weak D match, TRBD1 (5 bases). Germline CDR1 SGHRS, CDR2 YFSETQ. V was trimmed by 0 bases and J by 3 bases, leaving 7 bases between them. CDR3 size: 15 residues.

Sample share makes this clone medium-sized. The chain is built from TRBV6-6 and TRBJ1-3; the D gene is possibly TRBD1 (6 bases). CDR3 length: 15 amino acids. Germline assignment: CDR1 MNHNY and CDR2 SVGAGI (reference sequence). V was clipped by 7 bases and J by 8 bases, with 21 bases between them. The CDR3 loop is CASTRTALLGDTIYF. Here the CDR3 DNA reads TGTGCCAGCACACGGACAGCCCTCCTCGGGGACACCATATATTTT.

The CDR3 DNA is TGTGCCAGCAGCTTCACAGCTAGCGCCGGGGAGCTGTTTTTT. This translates into CASSFTASAGELFF. J is TRBJ2-2 and V is TRBV5-4, with D perhaps TRBD2 (6 bases). The length of the CDR3 is 14 residues. Germline lookup yields CDR1 SGHNT and CDR2 YYREEE (reference sequence). V lost 2 bases and J 6 bases, leaving 11 bases between the germline ends.

This clone was detected only a few times. The V and J genes are TRBV19 and TRBJ2-7; the match to TRBD1 covers 7 bases. Germline V gene sequence: CDR1 LNHDA, CDR2 SQIVND (reference sequence). The CDR3 is made up of 15 amino acids. Trimming removed 5 bases from V and 4 bases from J; junction bases left unmatched: 11. The CDR3 loop is CASSRQGKNGYEQYF. The CDR3 DNA reads TGTGCCAGTAGTCGACAGGGTAAGAATGGTTACGAGCAGTACTTC. Full variable domain (remainder filled in from reference TRBV19 and TRBJ2-7): DGGITQSPKYLFRKEGQNVTLSCEQNLNHDAMYWYRQDPGQGLRLIYYSQIVNDFQKGDIAEGYSVSREKKESFPLTVTSAQKNPTAFYLCASSRQGKNGYEQYFGPGTRLTVT.

This clone has just one count. The chain is built from TRBV5-5 and TRBJ1-6; D gene uncertain. Between the trimmed V and J ends, which lost 0 bases and 9 bases, there was a span of 7 bases. This CDR3 contains 13 residues. Germline CDR1 SGHKS, CDR2 YYEKEE (reference sequence). The CDR3 region is CASSLVRLSPLHF. CDR3 DNA: TGTGCCAGCAGCTTGGTGAGACTTTCACCCCTCCACTTT.

A few counts support this clone. This chain joins TRBV7-2 and TRBJ1-5; D ambiguous. The germline V gene encodes CDR1 SGHTA and CDR2 FQGNSA. V was cut by 5 bases and J by 4 bases, with 15 bases left in between. The CDR3 extends over 15 amino acids. Here the CDR3 DNA reads TGTGCCAGCAGCCCAGGTTTCGACGGAAATCAGCCCCAGCATTTT. Its translation: CASSPGFDGNQPQHF.

The chain carries TRBV6-1 and TRBJ2-1; D is unclear. Trimming took 6 bases from V and 10 from J, leaving 13 bases between them. CDR3 length: 12 amino acids. CDR1 MNHNS and CDR2 SASEGT come from the germline V gene. The CDR3 spells CASSLTEIEQFF. Here the CDR3 DNA reads TGTGCCAGCAGCCTTACAGAGATAGAGCAGTTCTTC.

V usage is TRBV7-9 and J usage is TRBJ1-2; TRBD1 agrees at 7 bases. The CDR3 has 13 residues. CDR1 is SEHNR and CDR2 is FQNEAQ in the germline V gene (reference sequence). V shed 5 bases and J 5 bases; nucleotides not matched to a gene: 5. The CDR3 loop reads CASSQTGNYGYTF. The CDR3 DNA reads as TGTGCCAGCAGCCAGACAGGGAATTATGGCTACACCTTC. Complete variable domain (other parts from reference TRBV7-9 and TRBJ1-2): DTGVSQNPRHKITKRGQNVTFRCDPISEHNRLYWYRQTLGQGPEFLTYFQNEAQLEKSRLLSDRFSAERPKGSFSTLEIQRTEQGDSAMYLCASSQTGNYGYTFGSGTRLTVV.